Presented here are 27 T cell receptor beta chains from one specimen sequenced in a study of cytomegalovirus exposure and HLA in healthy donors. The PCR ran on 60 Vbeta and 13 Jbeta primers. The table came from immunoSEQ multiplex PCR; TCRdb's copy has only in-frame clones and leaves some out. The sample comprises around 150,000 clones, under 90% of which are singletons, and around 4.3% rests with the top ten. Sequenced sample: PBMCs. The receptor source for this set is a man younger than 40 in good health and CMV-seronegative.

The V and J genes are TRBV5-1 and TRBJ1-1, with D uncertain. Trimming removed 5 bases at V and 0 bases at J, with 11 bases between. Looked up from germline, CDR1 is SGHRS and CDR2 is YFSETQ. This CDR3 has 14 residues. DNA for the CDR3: TGCGCCAGCAGTTTTATCAGTGTGAACACTGAAGCTTTCTTT. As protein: CASSFISVNTEAFF.

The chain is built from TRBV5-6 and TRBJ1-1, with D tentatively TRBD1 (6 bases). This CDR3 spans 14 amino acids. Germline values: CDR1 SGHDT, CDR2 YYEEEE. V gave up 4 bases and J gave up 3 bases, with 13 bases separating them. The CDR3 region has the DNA TGTGCCAGCAGCCAAGAGGGGGGGGACACTGAAGCTTTCTTT. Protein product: CASSQEGGDTEAFF. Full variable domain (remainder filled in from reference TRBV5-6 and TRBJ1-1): DAGVTQSPTHLIKTRGQQVTLRCSPKSGHDTVSWYQQALGQGPQFIFQYYEEEERQRGNFPDRFSGHQFPNYSSELNVNALLLGDSALYLCASSQEGGDTEAFFGQGTRLTVV.

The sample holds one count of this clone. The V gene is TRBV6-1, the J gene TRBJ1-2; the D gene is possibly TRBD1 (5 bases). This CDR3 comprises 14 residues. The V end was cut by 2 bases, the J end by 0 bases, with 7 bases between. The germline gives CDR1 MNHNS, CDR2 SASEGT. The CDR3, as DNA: TGTGCCAGCAGTGAAAGGGGCCCTAACTATGGCTACACCTTC. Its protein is CASSERGPNYGYTF.

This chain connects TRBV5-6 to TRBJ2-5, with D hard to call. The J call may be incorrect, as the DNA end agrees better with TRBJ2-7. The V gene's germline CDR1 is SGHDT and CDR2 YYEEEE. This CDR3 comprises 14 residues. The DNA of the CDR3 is TGTGCCAGCAGCTTAAACCTCCTCGGGTACGAGCAGTACTTC. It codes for CASSLNLLGYEQYF.

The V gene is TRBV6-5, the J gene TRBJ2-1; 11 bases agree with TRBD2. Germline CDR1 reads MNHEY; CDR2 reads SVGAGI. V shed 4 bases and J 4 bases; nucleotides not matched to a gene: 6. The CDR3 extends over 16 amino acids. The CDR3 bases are TGTGCCAGCAGTTTCACGACTAGCGGGGTGTACAATGAGCAGTTCTTC. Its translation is CASSFTTSGVYNEQFF.

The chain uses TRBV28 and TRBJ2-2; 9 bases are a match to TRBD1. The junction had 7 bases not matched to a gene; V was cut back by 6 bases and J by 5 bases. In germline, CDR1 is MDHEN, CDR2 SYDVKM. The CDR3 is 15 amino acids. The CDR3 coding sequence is TGTGCCAGCAGGCTCCCGGGACAGGGAACCGGGGAGCTGTTTTTT. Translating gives CASRLPGQGTGELFF.

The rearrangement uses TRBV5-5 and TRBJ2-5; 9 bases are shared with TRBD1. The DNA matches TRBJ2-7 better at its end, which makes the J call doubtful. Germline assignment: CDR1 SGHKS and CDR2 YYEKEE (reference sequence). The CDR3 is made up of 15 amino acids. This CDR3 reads CASRLTGGISYEQYF. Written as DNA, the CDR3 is TGTGCCAGCAGACTCACAGGGGGCATCTCCTACGAGCAGTACTTC.

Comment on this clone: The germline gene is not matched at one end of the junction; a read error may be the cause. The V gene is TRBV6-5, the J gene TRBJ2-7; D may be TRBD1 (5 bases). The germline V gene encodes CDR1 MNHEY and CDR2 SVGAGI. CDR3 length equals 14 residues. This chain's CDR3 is CASSYQGTSHEQYF. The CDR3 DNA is TGTGCCAGCAGTTACCAGGGAACCTCCCACGAGCAGTACTTC.

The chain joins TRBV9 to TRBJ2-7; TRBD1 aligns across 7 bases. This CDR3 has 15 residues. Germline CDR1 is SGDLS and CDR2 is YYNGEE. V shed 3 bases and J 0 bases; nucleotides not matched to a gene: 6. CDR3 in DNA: TGTGCCAGCAGCGCTGATGGACAGGCCTCCTACGAGCAGTACTTC. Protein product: CASSADGQASYEQYF.

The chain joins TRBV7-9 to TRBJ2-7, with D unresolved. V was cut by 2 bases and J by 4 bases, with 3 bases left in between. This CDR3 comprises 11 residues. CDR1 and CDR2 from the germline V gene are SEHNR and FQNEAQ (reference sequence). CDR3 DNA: TGTGCCAGCAGCTTATCTTACGAGCAGTACTTC. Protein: CASSLSYEQYF.

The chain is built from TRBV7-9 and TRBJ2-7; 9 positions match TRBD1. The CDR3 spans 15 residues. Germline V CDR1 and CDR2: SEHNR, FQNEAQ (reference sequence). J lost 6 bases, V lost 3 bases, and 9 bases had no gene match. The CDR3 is CASSFWGGTGREQYF. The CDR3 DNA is TGTGCCAGCAGCTTTTGGGGCGGGACAGGGCGCGAGCAGTACTTC.

CDR3 region: CSVEAEGNTIYF. In DNA, the CDR3 is TGCAGCGTTGAAGCAGAAGGAAACACCATATATTTT. The rearrangement links TRBV29-1 to TRBJ1-3; D unclear. V was clipped by 1 base and J by 4 bases, with 5 bases between them. Germline V lookup: CDR1 SQVTM, CDR2 ANQGSEA. This CDR3 is built from 12 residues.

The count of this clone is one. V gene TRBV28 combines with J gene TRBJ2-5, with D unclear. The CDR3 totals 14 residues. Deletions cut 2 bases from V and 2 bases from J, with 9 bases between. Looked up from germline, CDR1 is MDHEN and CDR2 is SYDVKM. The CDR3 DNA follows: TGTGCCAGCAGTTTAGGGTTACAGCAAGAGACCCAGTACTTC. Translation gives CASSLGLQQETQYF.

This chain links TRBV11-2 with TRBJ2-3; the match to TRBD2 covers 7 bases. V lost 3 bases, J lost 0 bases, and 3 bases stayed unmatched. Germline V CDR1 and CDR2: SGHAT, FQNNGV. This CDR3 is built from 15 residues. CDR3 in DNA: TGTGCCAGCAGCTTGGGAGGGACTAGCACAGATACGCAGTATTTT. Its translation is CASSLGGTSTDTQYF. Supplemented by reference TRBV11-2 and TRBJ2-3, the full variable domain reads EAGVAQSPRYKIIEKRQSVAFWCNPISGHATLYWYQQILGQGPKLLIQFQNNGVVDDSQLPKDRFSAERLKGVDSTLKIQPAKLEDSAVYLCASSLGGTSTDTQYFGPGTRLTVL.

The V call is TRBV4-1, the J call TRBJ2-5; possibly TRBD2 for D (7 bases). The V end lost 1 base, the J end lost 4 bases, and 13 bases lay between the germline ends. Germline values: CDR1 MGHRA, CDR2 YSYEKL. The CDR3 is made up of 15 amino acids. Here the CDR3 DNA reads TGCGCCAGCAGCCAAGTGGGGGCTAGCGGAGAGACCCAGTACTTC. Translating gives CASSQVGASGETQYF.

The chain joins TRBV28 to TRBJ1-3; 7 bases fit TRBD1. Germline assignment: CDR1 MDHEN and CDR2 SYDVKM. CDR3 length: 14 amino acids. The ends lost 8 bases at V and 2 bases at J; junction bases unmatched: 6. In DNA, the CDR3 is TGTGCCAGCCTAGACAGGGCCCCTGGAAACACCATATATTTT. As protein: CASLDRAPGNTIYF.

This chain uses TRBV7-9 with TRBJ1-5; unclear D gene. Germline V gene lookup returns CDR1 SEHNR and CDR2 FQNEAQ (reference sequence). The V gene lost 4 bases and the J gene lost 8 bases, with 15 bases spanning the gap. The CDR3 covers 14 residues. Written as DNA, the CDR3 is TGTGCCAGCAGCTCGGGGAGGTGGATGGAGCCCCAGCATTTT. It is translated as CASSSGRWMEPQHF. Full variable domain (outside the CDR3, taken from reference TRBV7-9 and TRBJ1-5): DTGVSQNPRHKITKRGQNVTFRCDPISEHNRLYWYRQTLGQGPEFLTYFQNEAQLEKSRLLSDRFSAERPKGSFSTLEIQRTEQGDSAMYLCASSSGRWMEPQHFGDGTRLSIL.

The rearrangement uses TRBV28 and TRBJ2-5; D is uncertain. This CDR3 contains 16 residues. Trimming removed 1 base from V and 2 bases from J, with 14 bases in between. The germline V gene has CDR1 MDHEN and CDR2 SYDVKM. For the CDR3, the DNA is TGTGCCAGCAGTTTATTATTCTCGTCAACACAAGAGACCCAGTACTTC. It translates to CASSLLFSSTQETQYF.

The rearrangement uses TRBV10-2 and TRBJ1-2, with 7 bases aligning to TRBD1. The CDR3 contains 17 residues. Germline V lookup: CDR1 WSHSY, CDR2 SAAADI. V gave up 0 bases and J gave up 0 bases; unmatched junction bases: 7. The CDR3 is CASSESETGRSNYGYTF. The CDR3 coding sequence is TGCGCCAGCAGTGAGTCGGAGACAGGGCGATCTAACTATGGCTACACCTTC.

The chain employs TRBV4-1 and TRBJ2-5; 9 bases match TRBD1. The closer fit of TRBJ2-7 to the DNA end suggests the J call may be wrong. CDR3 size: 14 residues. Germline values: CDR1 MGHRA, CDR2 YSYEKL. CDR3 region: CASRHRGPSYEQYF. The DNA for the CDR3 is TGCGCCAGCAGGCACAGGGGGCCATCCTACGAGCAGTACTTC.

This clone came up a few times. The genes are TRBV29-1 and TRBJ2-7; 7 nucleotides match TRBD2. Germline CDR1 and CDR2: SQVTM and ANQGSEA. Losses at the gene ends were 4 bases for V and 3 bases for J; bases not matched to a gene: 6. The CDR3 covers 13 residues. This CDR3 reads CSVVIASGYEQYF. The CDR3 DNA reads TGCAGCGTTGTTATCGCTAGCGGCTACGAGCAGTACTTC.

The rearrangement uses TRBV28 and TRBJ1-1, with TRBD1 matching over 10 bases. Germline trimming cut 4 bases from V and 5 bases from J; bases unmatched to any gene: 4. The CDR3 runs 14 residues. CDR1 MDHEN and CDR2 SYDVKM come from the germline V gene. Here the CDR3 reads CASSSPGQGTEAFF. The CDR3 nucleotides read TGTGCCAGCAGTTCCCCGGGACAGGGGACTGAAGCTTTCTTT.

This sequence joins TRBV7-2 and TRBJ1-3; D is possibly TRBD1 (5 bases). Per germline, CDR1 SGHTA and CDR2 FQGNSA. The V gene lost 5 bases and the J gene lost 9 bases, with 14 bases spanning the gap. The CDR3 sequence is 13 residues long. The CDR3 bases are TGTGCCAGCAGCCCCGGGGGGGAGGTCACCATATATTTT. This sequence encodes CASSPGGEVTIYF.

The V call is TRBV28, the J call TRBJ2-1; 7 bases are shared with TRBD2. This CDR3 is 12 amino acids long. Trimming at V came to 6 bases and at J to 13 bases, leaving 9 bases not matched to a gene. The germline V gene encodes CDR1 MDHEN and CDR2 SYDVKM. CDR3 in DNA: TGTGCCAGCAGCCTTCCGGGCGGGAGACAGTTCTTC. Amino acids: CASSLPGGRQFF.

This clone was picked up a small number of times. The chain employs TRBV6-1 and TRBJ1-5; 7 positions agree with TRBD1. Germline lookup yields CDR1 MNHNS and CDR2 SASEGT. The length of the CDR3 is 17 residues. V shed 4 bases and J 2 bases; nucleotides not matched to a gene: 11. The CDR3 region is CASSASTGVFGNQPQHF. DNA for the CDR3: TGTGCCAGCAGTGCGTCAACAGGGGTTTTCGGCAATCAGCCCCAGCATTTT.

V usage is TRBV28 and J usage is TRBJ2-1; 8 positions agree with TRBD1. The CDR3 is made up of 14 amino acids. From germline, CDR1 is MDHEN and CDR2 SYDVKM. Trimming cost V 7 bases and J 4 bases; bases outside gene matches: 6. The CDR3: CASTMTGAYNEQFF. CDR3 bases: TGTGCCAGCACCATGACAGGGGCTTACAATGAGCAGTTCTTC.

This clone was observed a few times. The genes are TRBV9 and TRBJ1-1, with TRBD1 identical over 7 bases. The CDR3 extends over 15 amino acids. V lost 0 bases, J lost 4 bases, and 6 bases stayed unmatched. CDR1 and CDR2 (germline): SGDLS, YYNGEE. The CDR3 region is CASSVATGMSTEAFF. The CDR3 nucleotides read TGTGCCAGCAGCGTAGCGACAGGGATGAGCACTGAAGCTTTCTTT.